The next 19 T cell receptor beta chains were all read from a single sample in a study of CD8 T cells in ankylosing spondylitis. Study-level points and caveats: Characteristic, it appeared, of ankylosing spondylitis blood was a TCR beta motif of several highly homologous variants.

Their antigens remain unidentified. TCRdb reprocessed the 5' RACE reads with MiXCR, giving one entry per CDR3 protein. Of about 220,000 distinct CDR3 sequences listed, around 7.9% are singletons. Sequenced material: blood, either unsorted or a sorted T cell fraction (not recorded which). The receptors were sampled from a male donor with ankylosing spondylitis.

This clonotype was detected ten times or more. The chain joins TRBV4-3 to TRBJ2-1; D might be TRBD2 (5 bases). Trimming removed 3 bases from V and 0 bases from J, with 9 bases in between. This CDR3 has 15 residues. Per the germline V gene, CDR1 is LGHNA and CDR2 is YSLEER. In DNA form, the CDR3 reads TGCGCCAGCAGCCACTTCCGGGGCTCCTACAATGAGCAGTTCTTC. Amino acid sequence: CASSHFRGSYNEQFF.

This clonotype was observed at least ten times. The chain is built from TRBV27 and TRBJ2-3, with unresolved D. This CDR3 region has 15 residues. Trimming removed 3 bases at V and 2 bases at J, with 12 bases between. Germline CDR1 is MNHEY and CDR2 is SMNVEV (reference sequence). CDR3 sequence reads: CASSLFSRSTDTQYF. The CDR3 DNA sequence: TGTGCCAGCAGTTTGTTTTCGAGGTCCACAGATACGCAGTATTTT.

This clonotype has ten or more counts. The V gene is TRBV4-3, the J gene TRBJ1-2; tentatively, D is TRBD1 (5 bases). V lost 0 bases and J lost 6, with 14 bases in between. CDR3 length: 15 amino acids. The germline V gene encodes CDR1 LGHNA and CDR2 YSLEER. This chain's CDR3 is CASSQDFGARNGYTF. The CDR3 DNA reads TGCGCCAGCAGCCAAGATTTTGGGGCAAGAAATGGCTACACCTTC.

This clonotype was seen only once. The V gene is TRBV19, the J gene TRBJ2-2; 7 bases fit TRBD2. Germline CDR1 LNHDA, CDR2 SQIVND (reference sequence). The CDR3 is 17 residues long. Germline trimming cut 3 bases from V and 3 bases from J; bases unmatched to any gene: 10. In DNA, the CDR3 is TGTGCCAGTAGTATTAGTCTGGAGCGGGGCCACACCGGGGAGCTGTTTTTT. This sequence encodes CASSISLERGHTGELFF. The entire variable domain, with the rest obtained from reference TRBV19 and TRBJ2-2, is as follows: DGGITQSPKYLFRKEGQNVTLSCEQNLNHDAMYWYRQDPGQGLRLIYYSQIVNDFQKGDIAEGYSVSREKKESFPLTVTSAQKNPTAFYLCASSISLERGHTGELFFGEGSRLTVL.

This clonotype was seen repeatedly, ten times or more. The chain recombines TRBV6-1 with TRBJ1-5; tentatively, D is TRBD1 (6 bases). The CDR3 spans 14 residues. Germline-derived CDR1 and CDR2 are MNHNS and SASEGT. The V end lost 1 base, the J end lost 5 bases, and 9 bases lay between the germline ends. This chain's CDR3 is CASSEDRVYQPQHF. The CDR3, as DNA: TGTGCCAGCAGTGAAGACAGGGTCTATCAGCCCCAGCATTTT.

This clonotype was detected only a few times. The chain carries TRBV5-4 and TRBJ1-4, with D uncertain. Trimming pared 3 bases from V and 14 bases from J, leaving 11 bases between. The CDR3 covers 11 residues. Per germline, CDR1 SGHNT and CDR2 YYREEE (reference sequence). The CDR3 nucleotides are TGTGCCAGCAGCTCAGGAGGTGGCCTGTTTTTT. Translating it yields CASSSGGGLFF.

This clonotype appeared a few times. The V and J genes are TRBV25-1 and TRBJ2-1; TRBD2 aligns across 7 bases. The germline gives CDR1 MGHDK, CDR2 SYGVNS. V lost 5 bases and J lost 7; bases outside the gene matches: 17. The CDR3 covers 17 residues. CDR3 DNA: TGTGCCAGCAGTCCGCGCCGTGGGCGGGAGCGGGGTAATGAGCAGTTCTTC. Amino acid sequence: CASSPRRGRERGNEQFF.

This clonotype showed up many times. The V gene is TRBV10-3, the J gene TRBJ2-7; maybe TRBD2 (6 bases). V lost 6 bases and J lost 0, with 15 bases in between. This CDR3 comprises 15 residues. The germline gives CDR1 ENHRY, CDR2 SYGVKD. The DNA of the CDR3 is TGTGCCATCAGGGTCTCGGGGGACCCCTCCTACGAGCAGTACTTC. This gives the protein CAIRVSGDPSYEQYF.

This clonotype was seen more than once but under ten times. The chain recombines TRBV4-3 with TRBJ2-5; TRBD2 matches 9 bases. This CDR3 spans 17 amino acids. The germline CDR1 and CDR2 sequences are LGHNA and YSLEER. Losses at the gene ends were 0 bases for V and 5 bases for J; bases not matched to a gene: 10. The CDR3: CASSQEFGGRASETQYF. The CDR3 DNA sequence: TGCGCCAGCAGCCAAGAATTTGGCGGGAGGGCCTCGGAGACCCAGTACTTC.

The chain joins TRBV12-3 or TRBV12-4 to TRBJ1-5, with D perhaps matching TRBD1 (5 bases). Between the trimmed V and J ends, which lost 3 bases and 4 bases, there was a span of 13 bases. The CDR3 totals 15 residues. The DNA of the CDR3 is TGTGCCAGCAGTTTTGCAGGGTGGACTAATCAGCCCCAGCATTTT. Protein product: CASSFAGWTNQPQHF.

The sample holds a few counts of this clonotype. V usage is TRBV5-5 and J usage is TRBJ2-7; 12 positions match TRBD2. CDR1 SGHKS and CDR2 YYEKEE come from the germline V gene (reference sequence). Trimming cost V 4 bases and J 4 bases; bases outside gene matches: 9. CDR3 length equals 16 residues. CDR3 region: CASSATSGRTGYEQYF. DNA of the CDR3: TGTGCCAGCAGCGCGACTAGCGGGAGAACGGGTTACGAGCAGTACTTC.

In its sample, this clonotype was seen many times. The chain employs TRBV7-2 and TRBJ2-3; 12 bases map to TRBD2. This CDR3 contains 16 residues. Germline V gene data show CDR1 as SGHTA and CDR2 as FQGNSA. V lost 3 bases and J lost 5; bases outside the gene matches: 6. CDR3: CASSLRLAGVGDTQYF. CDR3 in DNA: TGTGCCAGCAGCTTGAGACTAGCGGGAGTAGGAGATACGCAGTATTTT.

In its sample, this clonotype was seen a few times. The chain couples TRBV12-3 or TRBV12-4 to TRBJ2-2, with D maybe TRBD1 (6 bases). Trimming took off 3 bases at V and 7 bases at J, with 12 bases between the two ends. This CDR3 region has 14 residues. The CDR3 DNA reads TGTGCCAGCAGTTTTTCAGGGGTGGTCGGGGAGCTGTTTTTT. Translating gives CASSFSGVVGELFF.

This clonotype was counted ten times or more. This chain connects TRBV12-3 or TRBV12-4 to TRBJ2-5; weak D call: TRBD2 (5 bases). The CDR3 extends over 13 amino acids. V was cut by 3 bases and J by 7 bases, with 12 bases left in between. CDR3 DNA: TGTGCCAGCAGTTTGGACTGGGCCGGGACCCAGTACTTC. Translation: CASSLDWAGTQYF.

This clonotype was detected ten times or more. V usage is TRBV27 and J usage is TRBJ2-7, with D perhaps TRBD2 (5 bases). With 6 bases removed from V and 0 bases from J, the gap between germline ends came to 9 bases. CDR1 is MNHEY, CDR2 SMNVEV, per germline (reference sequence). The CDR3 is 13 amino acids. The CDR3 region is CASRIGSSYEQYF. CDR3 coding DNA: TGTGCCAGCAGGATAGGGAGCTCCTACGAGCAGTACTTC.

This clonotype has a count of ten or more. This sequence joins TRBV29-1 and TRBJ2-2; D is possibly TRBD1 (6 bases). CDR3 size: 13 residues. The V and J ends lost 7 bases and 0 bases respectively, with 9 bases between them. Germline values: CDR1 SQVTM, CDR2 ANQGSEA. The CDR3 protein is CSADRANTGELFF. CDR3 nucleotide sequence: TGCAGCGCGGACAGAGCGAACACCGGGGAGCTGTTTTTT.

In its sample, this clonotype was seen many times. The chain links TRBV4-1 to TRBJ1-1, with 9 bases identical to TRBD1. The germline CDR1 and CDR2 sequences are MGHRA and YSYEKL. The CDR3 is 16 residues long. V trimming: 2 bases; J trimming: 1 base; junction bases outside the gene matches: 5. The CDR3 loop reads CASSQSNRGRNTEAFF. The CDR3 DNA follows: TGCGCCAGCAGCCAATCTAACAGGGGGCGGAACACTGAAGCTTTCTTT.

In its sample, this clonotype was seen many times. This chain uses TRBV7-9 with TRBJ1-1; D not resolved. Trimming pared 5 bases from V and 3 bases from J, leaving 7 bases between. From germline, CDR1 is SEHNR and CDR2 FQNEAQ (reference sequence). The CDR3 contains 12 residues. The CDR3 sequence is CASSHPDTEAFF. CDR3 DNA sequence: TGTGCCAGCAGCCACCCCGACACTGAAGCTTTCTTT.

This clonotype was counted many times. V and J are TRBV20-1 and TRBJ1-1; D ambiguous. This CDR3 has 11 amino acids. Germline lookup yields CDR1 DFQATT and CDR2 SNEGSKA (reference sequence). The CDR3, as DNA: TGCAGCACTAGAAGGGACACTGAAGCTTTCTTT. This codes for CSTRRDTEAFF.